A single sample is the source of the 26 T cell receptor beta chains below, sequenced in a study of T cell responses to AZD1222 COVID-19 vaccine. The method was immunoSEQ multiplex PCR; TCRdb's version includes in-frame clones alone and lacks a portion of them. The sample comprises around 130,000 clones, about 88% of which are singletons, and about 3% rests with the top ten. Sample: peripheral blood, taken 28 days after the second AZD1222 dose. All receptors come from an adult who received the AZD1222 COVID-19 vaccine.

The chain recombines TRBV5-1 with TRBJ2-2, with a possible D match to TRBD2 (5 bases). V was trimmed by 4 bases and J by 0 bases, leaving 10 bases between them. The CDR3 is 15 amino acids. Germline CDR1 is SGHRS and CDR2 is YFSETQ. CDR3 sequence: CASSRAGANTGELFF. Here the CDR3 DNA reads TGCGCCAGCAGCCGTGCCGGGGCGAACACCGGGGAGCTGTTTTTT. Full variable domain (outside the CDR3, taken from reference TRBV5-1 and TRBJ2-2): KAGVTQTPRYLIKTRGQQVTLSCSPISGHRSVSWYQQTPGQGLQFLFEYFSETQRNKGNFPGRFSGRQFSNSRSEMNVSTLELGDSALYLCASSRAGANTGELFFGEGSRLTVL.

The chain carries TRBV19 and TRBJ1-5; TRBD1 might be the D (6 bases). V lost 6 bases, J lost 1 base, and 13 bases lay in between. The CDR3 has 15 residues. Per germline, CDR1 LNHDA and CDR2 SQIVND (reference sequence). The CDR3 spells CASRSDRSSNQPQHF. In DNA, the CDR3 is TGTGCCAGTAGGTCAGACAGGAGCAGCAATCAGCCCCAGCATTTT.

The gene calls are TRBV7-2 and TRBJ1-1; D gene uncertain. The CDR3 has 13 amino acids. Germline values: CDR1 SGHTA, CDR2 FQGNSA. Trimming removed 3 bases from V and 2 bases from J, with 7 bases in between. CDR3 sequence (DNA): TGTGCCAGCAGCTTCGGCCTCAACACTGAAGCTTTCTTT. Its protein product is CASSFGLNTEAFF.

V gene TRBV4-2 combines with J gene TRBJ1-2, with 10 positions matching TRBD1. Looked up from germline, CDR1 is LGHNA and CDR2 is YNFKEQ. The CDR3 length is 16 residues. V gave up 0 bases and J gave up 4 bases; unmatched junction bases: 5. DNA for the CDR3: TGTGCCAGCAGCCAAGATAAGGGACAGGGGATCTATGGCTACACCTTC. It yields the protein CASSQDKGQGIYGYTF.

The J gene is TRBJ1-5, the V gene TRBV7-2; D unclear. Deletions cut 5 bases from V and 7 bases from J, with 9 bases between. CDR3 length: 12 residues. The germline V gene encodes CDR1 SGHTA and CDR2 FQGNSA. CDR3 DNA: TGTGCCAGCAGCCCCTACATGCAGCCCCAGCATTTT. This sequence encodes CASSPYMQPQHF.

The rearrangement joins TRBV4-1 to TRBJ2-7, with a tentative D call TRBD1 (5 bases). Germline V gene data show CDR1 as MGHRA and CDR2 as YSYEKL. Trimming stripped 0 bases from V and 2 bases from J, with 14 bases between. CDR3 length: 16 residues. The DNA of the CDR3 is TGCGCCAGCAGCCAAGATCGTGGACAAAAAACCTACGAGCAGTACTTC. Translating it yields CASSQDRGQKTYEQYF.

This clone was picked up a small number of times. The gene calls are TRBV4-3 and TRBJ1-5; possible D gene TRBD1, 5 bases. In germline, CDR1 is LGHNA, CDR2 YSLEER. Trimming pared 2 bases from V and 5 bases from J, leaving 10 bases between. This CDR3 has 14 amino acids. The CDR3 loop reads CASSQQGGDQPQHF. The CDR3 DNA is TGCGCCAGCAGCCAACAGGGCGGCGATCAGCCCCAGCATTTT.

This clone was seen only once. V gene TRBV9 combines with J gene TRBJ1-2; D gene uncertain. CDR1 and CDR2 from the germline V gene are SGDLS and YYNGEE. The CDR3 is 15 amino acids. Deletions cut 0 bases from V and 2 bases from J, with 11 bases between. CDR3 residues: CASSVALTRNYGYTF. CDR3 nucleotides: TGTGCCAGCAGCGTAGCTCTGACAAGGAACTATGGCTACACCTTC.

The rearrangement joins TRBV7-9 to TRBJ1-4; D possibly corresponds to TRBD1 (6 bases). V was clipped by 5 bases and J by 2 bases, with 15 bases between them. Germline values: CDR1 SEHNR, CDR2 FQNEAQ (reference sequence). The CDR3 loop spans 16 amino acids. The CDR3 region is CASSRSLQGTNEKLFF. The CDR3 nucleotides read TGTGCCAGCAGCCGCTCCTTACAGGGCACTAATGAAAAACTGTTTTTT.

J is TRBJ1-1 and V is TRBV7-8; D remains unclear. V dropped 3 bases and J dropped 3 bases, with 8 bases sitting between them. The CDR3 consists of 13 residues. Germline CDR1 is SGHVS and CDR2 is FQNEAQ. CDR3 in amino acids: CASSFEAYTEAFF. In DNA, the CDR3 is TGTGCCAGCAGCTTTGAGGCTTACACTGAAGCTTTCTTT.

The chain employs TRBV6-4 and TRBJ2-7; weak D call: TRBD1 (6 bases). The CDR3 covers 12 residues. The germline CDR1 and CDR2 sequences are MRHNA and SNTAGT. V was cut by 10 bases and J by 12 bases, with 22 bases left in between. The CDR3 coding sequence is TGTGCCACCGCAATCTGGGACATATCATCGTACTTC. Translated: CATAIWDISSYF.

This chain joins TRBV5-4 and TRBJ2-1, with a possible D match to TRBD1 (5 bases). The CDR3 sequence is 14 residues long. The germline CDR1 and CDR2 sequences are SGHNT and YYREEE (reference sequence). V was clipped by 5 bases and J by 0 bases, with 9 bases between them. The CDR3 protein is CASRPGNSYNEQFF. The CDR3 DNA sequence: TGTGCCAGCAGGCCAGGGAACTCCTACAATGAGCAGTTCTTC.

This chain links TRBV6-2 or TRBV6-3 with TRBJ2-5; D call uncertain. The V end lost 2 bases, the J end lost 9 bases, and 19 bases lay between the germline ends. The germline V gene has CDR1 MNHEY and CDR2 SVGEGT. This CDR3 has 15 residues. The CDR3 loop reads CASSYDGPIAVAQYF. The DNA of the CDR3 is TGTGCCAGCAGTTACGACGGACCCATTGCGGTGGCCCAGTACTTC.

This chain links TRBV5-4 with TRBJ1-3; possible D gene TRBD1, 5 bases. V was shortened by 0 bases and J by 2 bases, with 9 bases between the two germline ends. The CDR3 runs 15 residues. Germline-derived CDR1 and CDR2 are SGHNT and YYREEE (reference sequence). In DNA form, the CDR3 reads TGTGCCAGCAGCTTGGGTGGGACGGCTGGAAACACCATATATTTT. Residues: CASSLGGTAGNTIYF.

V is TRBV19 and J is TRBJ2-3; D is undetermined. V lost 3 bases and J 0 bases, leaving 10 bases between the germline ends. This CDR3 contains 15 residues. CDR1 LNHDA and CDR2 SQIVND come from the germline V gene (reference sequence). CDR3 sequence reads: CASSMGATSTDTQYF. As DNA, the CDR3 is TGTGCCAGTAGTATGGGTGCTACTAGCACAGATACGCAGTATTTT.

The chain uses TRBV5-1 and TRBJ2-2, with D perhaps TRBD1 or TRBD2 (5 bases each). Trimming left V 0 bases short and J 5 bases short, with 14 bases between. Germline CDR1 and CDR2: SGHRS and YFSETQ. The CDR3 is 16 residues long. The CDR3: CASSLVSAGKTGELFF. The CDR3 bases are TGCGCCAGCAGCTTGGTTAGCGCAGGGAAAACCGGGGAGCTGTTTTTT.

V usage is TRBV28 and J usage is TRBJ2-7; D remains ambiguous. The CDR3 is made up of 13 amino acids. From germline, CDR1 is MDHEN and CDR2 SYDVKM. Trimming removed 4 bases from V and 2 bases from J, with 9 bases in between. The CDR3 sequence is CASSYDTTYEQYF. In DNA, the CDR3 is TGTGCCAGCAGTTACGACACGACCTACGAGCAGTACTTC.

V and J are TRBV3-1 (or the pseudogene TRBV3-2) and TRBJ2-2; 8 bases fit TRBD1. V shed 3 bases and J 2 bases; nucleotides not matched to a gene: 5. This CDR3 is 16 amino acids long. Germline CDR1 LGHDT, CDR2 YNNKEL (reference sequence). CDR3 nucleotide sequence: TGTGCCAGCAGCCAGTGGACAGGGACCAACACCGGGGAGCTGTTTTTT. Its translation: CASSQWTGTNTGELFF.

To note about this clone: It is unclear where the CDR3 begins or ends on the DNA, so no DNA is shown, and the CDR3 is as TCRdb lists it. Additional DNA sequences in this sample encode the identical CDR3. The chain carries TRBV2 and TRBJ2-3. CDR1 and CDR2 (germline): SNHLY, FYNNEI. The CDR3 region is 16 residues in length, termini included. CDR3 in amino acids: CASSSSLRATTDTQYF.

The chain employs TRBV6-2 or TRBV6-3 and TRBJ1-4; D gene ambiguous. CDR3 length equals 14 residues. The V end lost 2 bases, the J end lost 0 bases, and 4 bases lay between the germline ends. Germline assignment: CDR1 MNHEY and CDR2 SVGEGT. As DNA, the CDR3 is TGTGCCAGCAGTTACCTTTCAACTAATGAAAAACTGTTTTTT. It yields the protein CASSYLSTNEKLFF.

This chain links TRBV5-1 with TRBJ1-1; D remains unclear. V was cut by 1 base and J by 2 bases, with 12 bases left in between. The germline CDR1 and CDR2 sequences are SGHRS and YFSETQ. The CDR3 consists of 15 residues. DNA of the CDR3: TGCGCCAGCAGCTTGCCATCGGTCCCTAACACTGAAGCTTTCTTT. Its protein is CASSLPSVPNTEAFF.

The rearrangement joins TRBV29-1 to TRBJ1-2; D remains unclear. The V and J ends lost 2 bases and 6 bases respectively, with 22 bases between them. Germline values: CDR1 SQVTM, CDR2 ANQGSEA. The CDR3 totals 16 residues. DNA of the CDR3: TGCAGCGTTGAACCTATGGGGAATTTAAAAAGGGATGGCTACACCTTC. Amino acids: CSVEPMGNLKRDGYTF.

V and J are TRBV6-5 and TRBJ1-6; D remains unclear. Germline V gene lookup returns CDR1 MNHEY and CDR2 SVGAGI. The V end lost 5 bases, the J end lost 9 bases, and 8 bases lay between the germline ends. This CDR3 is built from 12 residues. The CDR3 spells CASSPTGSPLHF. The CDR3 DNA is TGTGCCAGCAGTCCGACGGGTTCACCCCTCCACTTT.

The V call is TRBV30, the J call TRBJ1-4, with a tentative D call TRBD1 (6 bases). V shed 0 bases and J shed 10 bases, with 12 bases lying between them. CDR3 length equals 13 residues. Germline CDR1 GTSNPN, CDR2 SVGIG (reference sequence). The CDR3 loop is CAWSVPGGRKLFF. The DNA of the CDR3 is TGTGCCTGGAGTGTACCCGGGGGCCGAAAACTGTTTTTT.

The V and J genes are TRBV6-5 and TRBJ2-3, with 7 bases matching TRBD1. The germline V gene encodes CDR1 MNHEY and CDR2 SVGAGI. This CDR3 comprises 15 residues. Trimming cost V 4 bases and J 3 bases; bases outside gene matches: 7. The CDR3: CASSSRAGGTDTQYF. The CDR3 DNA is TGTGCCAGCAGTTCGAGGGCAGGGGGAACAGATACGCAGTATTTT.

This chain joins TRBV29-1 and TRBJ2-6, with 8 bases that match TRBD2. Per germline, CDR1 SQVTM and CDR2 ANQGSEA. V shed 3 bases and J 0 bases; nucleotides not matched to a gene: 4. The CDR3 covers 16 residues. The CDR3 protein is CSVEAGGPSGANVLTF. Written as DNA, the CDR3 is TGCAGCGTTGAGGCGGGGGGTCCCTCTGGGGCCAACGTCCTGACTTTC.